Here is one TCR beta chain with its context. This clonotype was seen ten or more times. There is no known antigen for this receptor. The record has no base qualities; no much larger clone is one base away. CDR1 LGHDT and CDR2 YNNKEL were looked up in the germline V gene (reference sequence). The junction shows trimming of 1 base on V and 6 bases on J, and the gene matches do not reach 14 bases of it. The cysteine opens and the phenylalanine closes a CDR3 of 17 amino acids. The retained sequence is limited to the CDR3, 51 bases, with the frame set at the first base. The sample is drawn from a study of identical twins (dated by TCRdb to about 2016). Notes on the research overall: TCR alpha and beta repertoires from monozygotic twins, unrelated adults of various ages and cord blood were deep-sequenced to test whether fetal clonotypes persist. To rule out contamination, replicate twin experiments were performed at different times with different library preparation protocols. Overall study results and their limits: Invariant T cells such as MAIT and iNKT could partly confound zero-insertion analyses, although diverse VJ usage argued against such confounding for most clonotypes. In monozygotic twins, out-of-frame TCR alpha sharing was systematically underestimated by recombination models, although the models agreed with sharing between unrelated individuals. Excess twin sharing in beta out-of-frame sequences was weaker because fewer shared sequences lowered the signal-to-noise ratio. Because the same donors could not be followed over many years, conclusions were based on cross-sectional statistical analysis. Out-of-frame TCR alpha sequences shared between twins showed an excess of low generation-probability sequences compared with coincidental sharing between unrelated individuals. Abundant cord blood beta clonotypes had fewer insertions, young adult naive repertoires showed a similar but weaker trend, and memory repertoires showed no such trend.

Library preparation used 5' RACE. The instrument given in TCRdb is Illumina HiSeq 2000. A universal primer binding site was added through template switching, and the final cDNA carried a unique molecular identifier so that TCR cDNA molecules could be counted accurately. Specific primers in the conserved constant-segment region were used to synthesize first-strand cDNA for TCR alpha and beta chains. To control for contamination, each cDNA library was double barcoded with a SMART-Mk sample barcode plus Illumina barcodes. TruSeq adapter sequences, together with Illumina sample barcodes, were added in two successive PCR steps. TCR alpha and beta cDNA libraries were sequenced on the Illumina HiSeq platform with custom primers. As for the original processing: MiGEC processed the raw reads to extract unique molecular identifiers, while MiXCR was used to determine the CDR3 positions. For each individual, recombination models were inferred using an EM algorithm with the repgenHMM and IGoR tools. The analysis of shared clonotypes was done with the tcR package in R, with sharing normalized by the product of cloneset sizes. To study raw recombination without the effects of thymic and clonal selection, out-of-frame nonproductive sequences were analyzed. TCRdb handled the public reads itself, with Q25 trimming in fastp and clone calling in MiXCR, and kept productive beta chains. Identical CDR3 proteins give one entry, which carries the most common genes and DNA. The V and J calls and clone size come from TCRdb's table, not from the authors' own analysis. A total of around 480,000 distinct CDR3 sequences appear in this sample, over 12% of them only once. Together, the top ten hold about 0.53% of the sample.

All donors were healthy Caucasians. The twin cohort comprised three pairs of female monozygotic twins, all aged about 18 to 30 years. Positive isolation kits from Invitrogen were used to isolate CD4+ and CD8+ T cell populations. These data were likewise used in another study, on yellow fever vaccine responses in identical twins. Reported in the second study: According to the authors, the vaccine-induced T cell response in identical twins seemed to be partly convergent and partly specific to each individual. Focusing on identical twins, the study followed the T cell clones that responded to the vaccine, and did so with precision.

This TCR derives from a young woman in good health. The specimen sequenced was CD4+ T cells sorted from blood. The V and J genes are TRBV3-1 and TRBJ2-5, with 7 junctional bases fitting TRBD2. DNA sequence: TGTGCCAGCAGCCAAGCCCCTAACGCGGGAGCCTCCAAGACCCAGTACTTC. Its amino acids are CASSQAPNAGASKTQYF.